This T cell receptor (beta chain) derives from a study of T cell responses to AZD1222 COVID-19 vaccine. Points from the study as a whole: Close to half of all spike-specific TCRs reportedly target regions of the variants that are unmutated. Seropositive AZD1222 recipients at baseline numbered only 5 or 6. Repertoire sampling happened only post peak T cell response.

Libraries were prepared by immunoSEQ multiplex PCR; TCRdb keeps only in-frame clonotypes and omits some of them. In the table there are under 150,000 clones, 90% to 95% of which are singletons. A remark on this clone: Its antigen is still unknown.

This sample comprised peripheral blood, obtained on day 0 of AZD1222 vaccination. This receptor was obtained from an adult in good health.

The CDR3 here is CASSLAASGYQETQYF. CDR3 sequence (DNA): TGCGCCAGCAGCTTGGCGGCTAGCGGGTACCAAGAGACCCAGTACTTC. The chain couples TRBV5-1 to TRBJ2-5; 8 nucleotides match TRBD2. Germline values: CDR1 SGHRS, CDR2 YFSETQ. The CDR3 has 16 residues. The V and J ends lost 0 bases and 0 bases, in that order; junction bases with no gene match: 4.